The rows below give T cell receptor beta chains drawn from one sample of a study of response to subunit inactivated influenza vaccine. Each CDR3 protein is one row after TCRdb ran MiXCR on the RT-PCR reads. The sample comprises about 500,000 distinct CDR3 sequences, 16% of which are singletons, and less than 4% rests with the top ten. This sample comprised CD4+ T cells sorted from PBMCs, obtained less than 25 months after vaccination. These receptors all stem from a man between 50 and 70 years old who received an inactivated influenza vaccine. Each CDR3 is given with its conserved first and last residue. A D gene is named only where the DNA matches it firmly. Only part of the rows carry a size: once, few, many, or a class if the clone is expanded.

clone_size,v_call,d_call,j_call,cdr3_nt,cdr3_aa
.,TRBV5-1,.,TRBJ1-6,TGCGCCAGCAGCTTGGCCGGGTCTATCGGTTCACCCCTCCACTTT,CASSLAGSIGSPLHF
many,TRBV7-8,.,TRBJ2-7,TGTGCCAGCAGCTTCGGCGAGTCCTACGAGCAGTACTTC,CASSFGESYEQYF
.,TRBV9,TRBD2,TRBJ2-3,TGTGCCAGCAGCGTAGAACCGGGCGGGAGGGCCGCAGATACGCAGTATTTT,CASSVEPGGRAADTQYF
few,TRBV20-1,TRBD2,TRBJ2-7,TGCAGTGCTACTACTAGCGGGAGAACCTACGAGCAGTACTTC,CSATTSGRTYEQYF
few,TRBV4-1,TRBD2,TRBJ2-1,TGCGCCAGCAGCCAAGAATTTCCCTTGGTTCTAGCGGGAGGCTACAATGAGCAGTTCTTC,CASSQEFPLVLAGGYNEQFF
few,TRBV7-2,.,TRBJ2-1,TGTGCCAGCAGCTTAGGGCTAGCGACTGACAATGAGCAGTTCTTC,CASSLGLATDNEQFF
few,TRBV29-1,TRBD1,TRBJ1-2,TGCAGCGACCAGACAGGGGGCAGCTATGGCTACACCTTC,CSDQTGGSYGYTF
few,TRBV6-1,TRBD1,TRBJ2-1,TGTGCCAGTTTTCCGGACAGGGTATACAATGAGCAGTTCTTC,CASFPDRVYNEQFF
many,TRBV30,TRBD2,TRBJ2-4,TGTGCCTGGAGTGACCCGGGCACGAGCGGGAGAGTGGAGGTAGCCAAAAACATTCAGTACTTC,CAWSDPGTSGRVEVAKNIQYF
.,TRBV4-3,.,TRBJ1-4,TGCGCCAGCAGCCAGTCAACCGGGACCGCGGGGGAAAAACTGTTTTTT,CASSQSTGTAGEKLFF
.,TRBV11-2,TRBD1,TRBJ2-5,TGTGCCAGCAGCTTAGATGCCGGGACAGGGGGAGAGACCCAGTACTTC,CASSLDAGTGGETQYF
.,TRBV6-1,.,TRBJ2-1,TGTGCCAGCAGTAAGACAGTCTACAATGAGCAGTTCTTC,CASSKTVYNEQFF
.,TRBV11-2,.,TRBJ2-7,TGTGCCAGCAGCTTAGTGGGCCGCTACGAGCAGTACTTC,CASSLVGRYEQYF
.,TRBV6-2/TRBV6-3,TRBD1,TRBJ1-5,TGTGCCAGCAACTCGGGGTGGACAGGGATGAGAGGAGGCAATCAGCCCCAGCATTTT,CASNSGWTGMRGGNQPQHF
.,TRBV10-3,.,TRBJ2-2,TGTGCCATTACGATGGAGGACACCGGGGAGCTGTTTTTT,CAITMEDTGELFF
.,TRBV12-3/TRBV12-4,TRBD1,TRBJ2-7,TGTGCCAGCAGCCGTCGACAGGGTCACCCGACCTACGAGCAGTACTTC,CASSRRQGHPTYEQYF
many,TRBV5-1,.,TRBJ1-3,TGCGCCAGCAGCCGGGGCGACTCTGGAAACACCATATATTTT,CASSRGDSGNTIYF
.,TRBV6-2/TRBV6-3,TRBD1,TRBJ2-5,TGTGCCACTCAGGGACAGGCCAAGACCCAGTACTTC,CATQGQAKTQYF
few,TRBV6-5,TRBD2,TRBJ2-5,TGTGCCAGCAGTTACTCGGCTAGCGGGGCGAAAGAGACCCAGTACTTC,CASSYSASGAKETQYF
.,TRBV15,TRBD2,TRBJ2-5,TGTGCCACCAGCAGTCCAAAGGGGACTAGCGGGAGGGCCGTGGAGACCCAGTACTTC,CATSSPKGTSGRAVETQYF
few,TRBV6-1,.,TRBJ1-2,TGTGCCAGCAGCAACGAAGGGCAGGGGATATATGGCTACACCTTC,CASSNEGQGIYGYTF
.,TRBV5-1,TRBD1,TRBJ2-5,TGCGCCAGCAGGGACAGGGCCCTCGAAAAGGCCCAGTACTTC,CASRDRALEKAQYF
few,TRBV7-9,.,TRBJ1-2,TGTGCCAGCAGCCCTAGGACAGTCTATGGCTACACCTTC,CASSPRTVYGYTF
.,TRBV12-3/TRBV12-4,TRBD1,TRBJ1-4,TGTGCCAGCAGTGAGGACAGGAAGAAACTGTTTTTT,CASSEDRKKLFF
few,TRBV4-2,TRBD1,TRBJ1-4,TGTGCCAGCAGCCCCGAGGACAGGGACGAAAAACTGTTTTTT,CASSPEDRDEKLFF
few,TRBV20-1,.,TRBJ1-4,TGCAGTGCTAGAAGGCAGGGAAATGAAAAACTGTTTTTT,CSARRQGNEKLFF
few,TRBV30,TRBD1,TRBJ2-3,TGTGCCCAGAGGACAGGGGGCGCGACAGATACGCAGTATTTT,CAQRTGGATDTQYF
.,TRBV5-5,TRBD2,TRBJ2-7,TGTGCCAGCACCCACTCTAGCGGGGGATCCTACGAGCAGTACTTC,CASTHSSGGSYEQYF
many,TRBV29-1,TRBD1,TRBJ2-3,TGCAGCGTTCGAGGGGGCCACACAGATACGCAGTATTTT,CSVRGGHTDTQYF
.,TRBV20-1,TRBD2,TRBJ2-1,TGCAGTGCTAGACTAGCGGGAGCCAACTCCTACAATGAGCAGTTCTTC,CSARLAGANSYNEQFF
few,TRBV7-6,TRBD1,TRBJ2-5,TGTGCCAGCAGCACCGACAGGGTTGAGACCCAGTACTTC,CASSTDRVETQYF
.,TRBV15,.,TRBJ1-3,TGTGCCACCAGCGGGGGGCCGCTTGGCTCTGGAAACACCATATATTTT,CATSGGPLGSGNTIYF
many,TRBV5-1,.,TRBJ1-1,TGCGCCAGCAGCTTGACTACTACCGAGGGTCAAGCTTTCTTT,CASSLTTTEGQAFF
many,TRBV6-5,.,TRBJ1-1,TGTGCCAGCAGTTACTCGAATCGGTTCACTGAAGCTTTCTTT,CASSYSNRFTEAFF
few,TRBV10-3,.,TRBJ2-5,TGTGCCATCAGTGAGTCGGGCAAGGATGAGACCCAGTACTTC,CAISESGKDETQYF
few,TRBV12-3/TRBV12-4,TRBD2,TRBJ2-1,TGTGCCAGCAGTTTAGGTAGCGGGAGGGACAATGAGCAGTTCTTC,CASSLGSGRDNEQFF
few,TRBV20-1,.,TRBJ2-5,TGCAGTGCTAGAGATTCTAGATTCGAGACCCAGTACTTC,CSARDSRFETQYF